This T cell receptor beta chain appears in the sequencing data of a study of blood T cell repertoires in COVID-19 (dated by TCRdb to about 2020). Turning to the overall study: The collaborator samples originated in the United States, Italy and Spain and spanned the acute and convalescent phases of COVID-19. The prospective study material was composed of cDNA or gDNA derived from T cells, B-cell-depleted T cells, or PBMCs. Subjects who had been exposed to COVID-19, were actively infected with it, or had recovered from it provided the deeply sampled blood TCRbeta repertoires that made up the dataset. The repertoires were released in a freely available public database intended as a resource for research on the immune response to SARS-CoV-2. The samples were drawn from the first 160 participants of the ongoing ImmuneRACE study and from 950 to 1,500 subjects provided by 6 global collaborators. The sample metadata nearly always contained a de-identified subject ID, COVID-19 status, age in years and sex. HLA class I and class II types, where available, came from metadata supplied by the sample provider rather than from assay-based typing.

Ends trimmed: V by 1 base, J by 7 bases; bases unmatched to a gene: 11. The germline V gene yields KGHSH for CDR1 and LQKENI for CDR2. Including the terminal cysteine and phenylalanine, the CDR3 comprises 17 residues. Left in the record is the CDR3 DNA by itself, 51 bases read in frame from the first base. In the prospective study, participants were about 18 to 100 years old, resided in fewer than 25 geographic areas of the United States, and were enrolled through a virtual design. Cohort assignment in the prospective study relied on participant-reported clinical history from a screening survey and a study questionnaire. For ImmuneRACE Cohort 3, a participant was defined as recovered based on two consecutive negative NP/OP PCR tests, clearance by a healthcare professional, or resolution of symptoms. Each participant in the prospective study had whole blood, serum and a nasopharyngeal or oropharyngeal swab collected by mobile phlebotomists. Participants in the prospective study had the option to provide additional blood draws and questionnaires over a roughly 2-month period. Prospective study blood samples were shipped either frozen or at room temperature before DNA extraction.

This clone was observed a few times. The antigen it binds to is not known. Within one base of it there is no much larger clone, and no base qualities were kept. The immunoSEQ Assay, a bias-controlled multiplex PCR, was used to amplify TCRbeta CDR3 regions from genomic DNA. The original pipeline was this. Nucleated cell counts per sample were estimated from amplification of reference gene primers within the assay. To quantify the absolute abundance of each unique TCRbeta CDR3 rearrangement, sequence reads were collapsed and filtered. For each sample, productive Simpson clonality was calculated as the square root of Simpson's diversity index across productive rearrangements. TCRdb provides this immuneACCESS table in a form limited to in-frame rearrangements. Some clones are lacking; in checked studies, under half of them reflect an unresolved V gene, and why the rest are absent is not known. The V and J calls and clone size are taken from that table; D and trimming were inferred from the DNA. The sample table records approximately 500,000 clones; roughly 90% of these occur just once. The top ten constitute less than 2% of the sample.

General study outcomes and caveats: Clinical and demographic metadata were provided uncurated, with the amount varying by source and participant.

This chain is built from TRBV18 and TRBJ2-2, with TRBD2 matching 8 junction bases. The material sequenced was PBMCs or T cells enriched from blood (not recorded which). The receptor comes from a woman in her thirties or forties who had recovered from COVID-19. DNA sequence: TGTGCCAGCTCACCACGGCACGGGAGGGCCGTAGGCGGGGAGCTGTTTTTT. It specifies CASSPRHGRAVGGELFF.